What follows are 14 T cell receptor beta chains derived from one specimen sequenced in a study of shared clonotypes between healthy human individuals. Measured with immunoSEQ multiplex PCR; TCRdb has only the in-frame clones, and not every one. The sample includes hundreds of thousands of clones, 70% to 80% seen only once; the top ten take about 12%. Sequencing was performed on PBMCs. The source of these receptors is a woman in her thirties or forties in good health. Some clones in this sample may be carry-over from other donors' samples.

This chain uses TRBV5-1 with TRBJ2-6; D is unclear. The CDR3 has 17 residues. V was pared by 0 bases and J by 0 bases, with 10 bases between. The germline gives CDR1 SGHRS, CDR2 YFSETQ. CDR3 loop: CASSLAQVGSGANVLTF. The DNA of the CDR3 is TGCGCCAGCAGCTTGGCTCAAGTAGGCTCTGGGGCCAACGTCCTGACTTTC.

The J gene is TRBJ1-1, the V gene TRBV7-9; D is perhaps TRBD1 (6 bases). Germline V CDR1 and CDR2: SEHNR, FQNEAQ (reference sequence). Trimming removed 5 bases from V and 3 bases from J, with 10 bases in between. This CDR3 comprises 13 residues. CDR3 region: CASSTQGYTEAFF. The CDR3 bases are TGTGCCAGCAGCACCCAGGGGTACACTGAAGCTTTCTTT.

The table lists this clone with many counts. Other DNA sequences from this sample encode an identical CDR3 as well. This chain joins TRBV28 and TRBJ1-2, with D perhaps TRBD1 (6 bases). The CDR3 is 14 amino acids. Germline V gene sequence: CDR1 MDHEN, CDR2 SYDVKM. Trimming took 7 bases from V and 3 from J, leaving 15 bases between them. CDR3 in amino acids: CASTKQGADYGYTF. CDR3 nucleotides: TGTGCCAGCACAAAACAGGGTGCCGACTATGGCTACACCTTC.

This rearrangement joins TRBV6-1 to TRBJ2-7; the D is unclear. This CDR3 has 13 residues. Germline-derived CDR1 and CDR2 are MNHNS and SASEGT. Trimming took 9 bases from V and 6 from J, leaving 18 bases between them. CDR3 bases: TGTGCCAGTAATTGGGTGTTTTTAAGCGAGCAGTACTTC. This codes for CASNWVFLSEQYF.

The CDR3 here is CASSLTSLNTEAFF. The CDR3 coding sequence is TGTGCCAGCAGTCTGACAAGTCTGAACACTGAAGCTTTCTTT. The chain employs TRBV28 and TRBJ1-1; D unclear. The CDR3 contains 14 residues. Germline CDR1 MDHEN, CDR2 SYDVKM. Trimming shortened V by 5 bases and J by 0 bases, and 10 bases separated the two germline ends.

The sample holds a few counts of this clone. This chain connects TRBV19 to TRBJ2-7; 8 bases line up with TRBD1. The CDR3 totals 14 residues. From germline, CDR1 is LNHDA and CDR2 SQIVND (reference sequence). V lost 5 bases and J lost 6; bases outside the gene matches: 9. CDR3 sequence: CASSPDWTGSEQYF. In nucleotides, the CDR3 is TGTGCCAGTAGTCCCGATTGGACAGGGTCCGAGCAGTACTTC.

The CDR3 spells CASRVGPSSYNSPLHF. In nucleotides, the CDR3 is TGTGCCAGCAGAGTAGGCCCCAGCTCCTATAATTCACCCCTCCACTTT. The rearrangement joins TRBV28 to TRBJ1-6; D is ambiguous. Germline V gene sequence: CDR1 MDHEN, CDR2 SYDVKM. The CDR3 sequence is 16 residues long. The V end was cut by 6 bases, the J end by 0 bases, with 12 bases between. Complete variable domain (other parts from reference TRBV28 and TRBJ1-6): DVKVTQSSRYLVKRTGEKVFLECVQDMDHENMFWYRQDPGLGLRLIYFSYDVKMKEKGDIPEGYSVSREKKERFSLILESASTNQTSMYLCASRVGPSSYNSPLHFGNGTRLTVT.

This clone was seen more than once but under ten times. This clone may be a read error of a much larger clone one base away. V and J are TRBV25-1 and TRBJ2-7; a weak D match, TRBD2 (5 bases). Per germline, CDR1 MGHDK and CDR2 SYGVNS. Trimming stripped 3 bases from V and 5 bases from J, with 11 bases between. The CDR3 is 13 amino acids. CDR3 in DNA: TGTGCCAGCAGTGACAGGAGGCGAGACGAGCAGTACTTC. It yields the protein CASSDRRRDEQYF.

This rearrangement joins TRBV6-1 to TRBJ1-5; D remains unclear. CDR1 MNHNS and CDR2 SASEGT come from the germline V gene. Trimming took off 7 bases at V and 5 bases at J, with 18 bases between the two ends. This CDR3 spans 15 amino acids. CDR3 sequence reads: CASTPWPRPDQPQHF. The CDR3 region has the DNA TGTGCCAGCACCCCGTGGCCCCGGCCGGATCAGCCCCAGCATTTT.

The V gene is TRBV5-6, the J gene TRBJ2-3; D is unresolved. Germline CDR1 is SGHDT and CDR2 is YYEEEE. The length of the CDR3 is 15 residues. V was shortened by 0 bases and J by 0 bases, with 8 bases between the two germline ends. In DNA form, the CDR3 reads TGTGCCAGCAGCTTGGTGGGCAGTAGCACAGATACGCAGTATTTT. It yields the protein CASSLVGSSTDTQYF. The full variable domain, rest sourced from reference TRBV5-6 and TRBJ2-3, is DAGVTQSPTHLIKTRGQQVTLRCSPKSGHDTVSWYQQALGQGPQFIFQYYEEEERQRGNFPDRFSGHQFPNYSSELNVNALLLGDSALYLCASSLVGSSTDTQYFGPGTRLTVL.

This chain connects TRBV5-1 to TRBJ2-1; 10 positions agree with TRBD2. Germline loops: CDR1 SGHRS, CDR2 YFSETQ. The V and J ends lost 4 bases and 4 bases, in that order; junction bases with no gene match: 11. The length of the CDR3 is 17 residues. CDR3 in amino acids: CASSPPPPSGSYNEQFF. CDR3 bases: TGCGCCAGCAGCCCACCTCCCCCTAGCGGGAGTTACAATGAGCAGTTCTTC.

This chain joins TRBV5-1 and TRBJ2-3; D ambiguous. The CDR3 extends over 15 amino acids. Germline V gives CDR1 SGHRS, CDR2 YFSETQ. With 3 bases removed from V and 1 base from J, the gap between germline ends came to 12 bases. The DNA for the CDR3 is TGCGCCAGCAGCTCCGGCAGGTCGGGCACAGATACGCAGTATTTT. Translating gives CASSSGRSGTDTQYF.

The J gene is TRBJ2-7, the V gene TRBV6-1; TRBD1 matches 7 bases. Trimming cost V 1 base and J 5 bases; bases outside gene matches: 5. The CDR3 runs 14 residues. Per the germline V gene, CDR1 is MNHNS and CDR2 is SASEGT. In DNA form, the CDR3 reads TGTGCCAGCAGTGAAGGACAGGGCAGCAACGAGCAGTACTTC. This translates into CASSEGQGSNEQYF.

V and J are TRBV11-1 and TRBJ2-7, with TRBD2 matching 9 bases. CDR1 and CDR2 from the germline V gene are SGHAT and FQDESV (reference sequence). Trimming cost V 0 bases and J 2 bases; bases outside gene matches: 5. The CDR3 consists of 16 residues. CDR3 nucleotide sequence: TGTGCCAGCAGCTTAGCGAGAGCGGGAGGCGCCTACGAGCAGTACTTC. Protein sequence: CASSLARAGGAYEQYF.